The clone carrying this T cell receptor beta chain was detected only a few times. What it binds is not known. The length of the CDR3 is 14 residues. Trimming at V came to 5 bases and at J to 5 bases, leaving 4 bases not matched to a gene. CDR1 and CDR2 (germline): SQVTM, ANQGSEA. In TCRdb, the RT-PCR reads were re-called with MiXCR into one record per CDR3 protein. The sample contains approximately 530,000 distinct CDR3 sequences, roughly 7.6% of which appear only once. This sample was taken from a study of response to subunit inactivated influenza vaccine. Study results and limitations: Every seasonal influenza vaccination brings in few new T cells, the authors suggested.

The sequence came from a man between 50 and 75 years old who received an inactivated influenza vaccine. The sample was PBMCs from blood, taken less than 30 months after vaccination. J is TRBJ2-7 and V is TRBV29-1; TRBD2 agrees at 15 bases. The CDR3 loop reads CSVLGTSGRNEQYF. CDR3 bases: TGCAGCGTTCTTGGGACTAGCGGGAGGAACGAGCAGTACTTC.